Below, one T cell receptor (beta chain) is given with its context. Susac syndrome patients met recently defined diagnostic criteria for definite or probable disease. The entry originates in a study of CD8 T cells in Susac syndrome. Germline assignment: CDR1 MNHEY and CDR2 SVGEGT. This CDR3 comprises 14 residues. The germline V and J ends were trimmed by 6 bases and 1 base, with 12 bases remaining between them. Random hexamers were used to reverse transcribe an amount of about 0.45 to 1 ug RNA. TCRdb ran MiXCR on the immunoSEQ multiplex PCR reads and lists one entry per CDR3 protein. The table has 200,000 or so distinct CDR3 sequences, roughly 95% seen once.

The material sequenced was CD4+ T cells from PBMCs. The chain links TRBV6-2 or TRBV6-3 to TRBJ1-1, with D maybe TRBD1 (5 bases). The source is a human donor with Susac syndrome. For the CDR3, the DNA is TGTGCCAGCAGCTGGGGACCGGGGAACACTGAAGCTTTCTTT. Protein sequence: CASSWGPGNTEAFF.